This entry is about one TCR beta chain. The antigen is undetermined. The entry originates in a study of Ad26.COV2.S vaccination and SARS-CoV-2 variants. General study findings and limits: With respect to non-spike TCR breadth, vaccine and placebo recipients were similar.

The treatment: 19 received Ad26.COV2.S at low or high dose, single or two shots; roughly five received placebo; per-sample allocation not given. The study sampled participants on day 63 after the first vaccine or placebo injection. Profiled with immunoSEQ multiplex PCR; TCRdb holds only in-frame clones, not every one. The sample consists of 450,000 to 550,000 clones, 80% to 90% of them appearing once. With 6 bases clipped from V and 6 bases from J, the junction kept 7 bases outside the gene matches. Germline V gene sequence: CDR1 SNHLY, CDR2 FYNNEI. The CDR3 is 14 residues long. The chain carries TRBV2 and TRBJ2-2; 7 bases match TRBD1. This specimen consisted of peripheral blood, obtained in a trial of Ad26.COV2.S vaccine versus placebo. This sequence was found in a person between 18 and 60 years old who received the Ad26.COV2.S COVID-19 vaccine or a placebo. The CDR3 reads CASSATGFSGELFF. The DNA of the CDR3 is TGTGCCAGCAGCGCGACAGGGTTTTCCGGGGAGCTGTTTTTT.